This T cell receptor beta chain originates from a study of somatic mutations in cytotoxic T cells in rheumatoid arthritis. Across the study: A roughly 32 ml EDTA sample of patient blood was drawn right after diagnosis, before any treatment. Study-wide points: Patients with a largest CD8+ clone exceeding 20% of CD8+ cells numbered about an eighth of the roughly 65. CD8+ clonality increased with age in rheumatoid arthritis patients but not in healthy controls.

Using immunoSEQ multiplex PCR, the repertoire was profiled, and TCRdb retains in-frame clones only, with some absent. The table shows approximately 5,300 clones, with roughly 86% occurring only once. This clone was detected only a few times. The antigen is undetermined. V lost 5 bases, J lost 6 bases, and 17 bases lay in between. The CDR3 runs to 15 residues. Germline-derived CDR1 and CDR2 are SGHVS and FNYEAQ. The source material was CD8+ T cells sorted from blood. V and J are TRBV7-6 and TRBJ1-5; D possibly corresponds to TRBD1 (5 bases). This TCR was sampled from a woman in her forties or fifties with rheumatoid arthritis. CDR3 amino acids: CASSAGVGDSQPQHF. CDR3 DNA sequence: TGTGCCAGCAGCGCGGGGGTGGGGGATAGTCAGCCCCAGCATTTT.